The 24 T cell receptor beta chains below come from one sample, sequenced in a study of vaccination and CD4 T cells after COVID-19. Treatment meaning: approximately 9-day PBMC culture with coronavirus spike peptide pools or control peptides (ViraFEST assay). Antigens for these TCRs are unknown. Oncomine TCR Beta short-read sequencing was applied to DNA from cultured CD4+ T cells. TCRdb ran MiXCR on the PCR reads and lists one entry per CDR3 protein. The sample shows 13,000 to 15,000 distinct CDR3 sequences, roughly 53% of them seen only once. The sequencing used CD4+ T cells from blood, cultured in vitro, collected before SARS-CoV-2 vaccination. The receptors originated from a human donor who had recovered from COVID-19.

The rearrangement links TRBV11-3 to TRBJ2-7; D gene uncertain. There are 15 residues in the CDR3. The germline gives CDR1 SGHNT, CDR2 YENEEA. V was shortened by 1 base and J by 0 bases, with 10 bases between the two germline ends. The CDR3 nucleotides read TGTGCCAGCAGCTTAGTTGGTACCAACTCCTACGAGCAGTACTTC. This gives the protein CASSLVGTNSYEQYF.

This clonotype was found a few times. The V and J genes are TRBV11-3 and TRBJ2-5, with 10 bases fitting TRBD2. Trimming removed 1 base from V and 2 bases from J; junction bases left unmatched: 7. CDR3 length: 17 amino acids. Germline CDR1 is SGHNT and CDR2 is YENEEA. This CDR3 is CASSLGGASGSQETQYF. In DNA, the CDR3 is TGTGCCAGCAGCTTAGGGGGGGCTAGCGGGAGTCAAGAGACCCAGTACTTC.

This clonotype was seen only a few times. The V call is TRBV28, the J call TRBJ1-5, with TRBD1 as a possible D gene (5 bases). The CDR3 covers 17 residues. The germline V gene encodes CDR1 MDHEN and CDR2 SYDVKM. V was cut by 8 bases and J by 2 bases, with 22 bases left in between. The CDR3 region has the DNA TGTGCCAGCCGTCGAGCGGCTCAGAGGGGTGGCAATCAGCCCCAGCATTTT. Translation: CASRRAAQRGGNQPQHF.

The V call is TRBV15, the J call TRBJ1-4; possibly TRBD1 for D (5 bases). Germline V gene data show CDR1 as LNHNV and CDR2 as YYDKDF (reference sequence). The V end was cut by 3 bases, the J end by 3 bases, with 8 bases between. This CDR3 comprises 14 residues. CDR3 sequence reads: CATSRETANEKLFF. CDR3 nucleotide sequence: TGTGCCACCAGCAGGGAGACAGCTAATGAAAAACTGTTTTTT. The full variable domain, rest sourced from reference TRBV15 and TRBJ1-4, is DAMVIQNPRYQVTQFGKPVTLSCSQTLNHNVMYWYQQKSSQAPKLLFHYYDKDFNNEADTPDNFQSRRPNTSFCFLDIRSPGLGDTAMYLCATSRETANEKLFFGSGTQLSVL.

The rearrangement uses TRBV5-1 and TRBJ2-7; D is perhaps TRBD1 (5 bases). V dropped 2 bases and J dropped 3 bases, with 9 bases sitting between them. Per the germline V gene, CDR1 is SGHRS and CDR2 is YFSETQ. This CDR3 region has 13 residues. Written as DNA, the CDR3 is TGCGCCAGCAGCTTCCAGGGTAACTACGAGCAGTACTTC. Protein sequence: CASSFQGNYEQYF.

This clonotype was counted only a few times. The chain employs TRBV20-1 and TRBJ1-2; TRBD1 agrees at 8 bases. The V gene end was trimmed by 3 bases and the J gene end by 2 bases; junction bases not matched to a gene: 17. The CDR3 runs to 18 residues. In germline, CDR1 is DFQATT, CDR2 SNEGSKA (reference sequence). CDR3 protein: CSAREAGRRGQENYGYTF. The CDR3 DNA follows: TGCAGTGCTAGGGAGGCCGGGCGTCGGGGACAGGAGAACTATGGCTACACCTTC.

The table lists this clonotype with a few counts. The CDR3 reads CSAGRDDYEQYF. CDR3 nucleotide sequence: TGCAGTGCTGGACGGGACGACTACGAGCAGTACTTC. This chain links TRBV20-1 with TRBJ2-7; D might be TRBD1 or TRBD2, each matching 5 bases. CDR1 is DFQATT, CDR2 SNEGSKA, per germline (reference sequence). Trimming pared 5 bases from V and 3 bases from J, leaving 11 bases between. The CDR3 length is 12 residues.

This clonotype has only a few counts. The rearrangement uses TRBV20-1 and TRBJ2-3, with D perhaps TRBD2 (5 bases). CDR1 and CDR2 from the germline V gene are DFQATT and SNEGSKA (reference sequence). This CDR3 comprises 14 residues. V was cut by 6 bases and J by 1 base, with 14 bases left in between. CDR3 residues: CSAALGGRTDTQYF. CDR3 bases: TGCAGTGCCGCCCTGGGCGGGCGCACAGATACGCAGTATTTT.

This clonotype was detected only a few times. The V call is TRBV19, the J call TRBJ2-3; no clear D. The CDR3 is made up of 11 amino acids. Germline V gene sequence: CDR1 LNHDA, CDR2 SQIVND (reference sequence). V lost 9 bases to trimming and J lost 4 bases, with 8 bases between them. CDR3 sequence reads: CASAAADTQYF. CDR3 sequence (DNA): TGTGCCAGCGCCGCCGCAGATACGCAGTATTTT.

The CDR3 nucleotides read TGTGCCAGCAGCCCCCTTAGAGGGCGTGATGGCTACACCTTC. As protein: CASSPLRGRDGYTF. The chain recombines TRBV7-2 with TRBJ1-2; no reliable D call. The CDR3 extends over 14 amino acids. In germline, CDR1 is SGHTA, CDR2 FQGNSA. V gave up 5 bases and J gave up 6 bases, with 16 bases separating them. Using reference TRBV7-2 and TRBJ1-2 for the parts outside the CDR3, the full variable domain is GAGVSQSPSNKVTEKGKDVELRCDPISGHTALYWYRQSLGQGLEFLIYFQGNSAPDKSGLPSDRFSAERTGGSVSTLTIQRTQQEDSAVYLCASSPLRGRDGYTFGSGTRLTVV.

Only a few counts were recorded for this clonotype. This chain connects TRBV25-1 to TRBJ2-5; maybe TRBD2 (6 bases). The CDR3 has 13 residues. The germline CDR1 and CDR2 sequences are MGHDK and SYGVNS. Deletions cut 8 bases from V and 5 bases from J, with 15 bases between. In DNA, the CDR3 is TGTGCCAGCGGAAGTGCAGGGAGGGAGACCCAGTACTTC. Amino acids: CASGSAGRETQYF.

This clonotype was seen a handful of times. The chain uses TRBV6-1 and TRBJ2-5, with D perhaps matching TRBD2 (5 bases). The germline V and J ends were trimmed by 4 bases and 9 bases, with 9 bases remaining between them. The germline V gene encodes CDR1 MNHNS and CDR2 SASEGT. This CDR3 comprises 11 residues. CDR3 DNA sequence: TGTGCCAGCAGTGGCCAGAGGGCCCAGTACTTC. This encodes CASSGQRAQYF.

This clonotype appeared once. The chain employs TRBV2 and TRBJ1-2, with D maybe TRBD1 (6 bases). The CDR3 spans 13 residues. Germline values: CDR1 SNHLY, CDR2 FYNNEI. V was shortened by 2 bases and J by 4 bases, with 8 bases between the two germline ends. CDR3: CASSEQGPYGYTF. For the CDR3, the DNA is TGTGCCAGCAGTGAACAGGGGCCCTATGGCTACACCTTC.

The chain carries TRBV6-2 or TRBV6-3 and TRBJ1-1, with D tentatively TRBD1 (5 bases). The CDR3 covers 16 residues. Trimming removed 2 bases from V and 4 bases from J, with 17 bases in between. Germline V gene data show CDR1 as MNHEY and CDR2 as SVGEGT. The CDR3 DNA sequence: TGTGCCAGCAGTTACGCGGTGAACACAGGAGGCACTGAAGCTTTCTTT. This sequence encodes CASSYAVNTGGTEAFF.

The V call is TRBV6-1, the J call TRBJ1-1; TRBD1 aligns across 7 bases. CDR3 size: 14 residues. Germline CDR1 and CDR2: MNHNS and SASEGT. Trimming at V came to 6 bases and at J to 4 bases, leaving 8 bases not matched to a gene. CDR3 protein: CASSLTGARTEAFF. CDR3 DNA: TGTGCCAGCAGCCTAACAGGGGCGCGCACTGAAGCTTTCTTT.

V is TRBV7-2 and J is TRBJ1-3; perhaps TRBD1 as D (5 bases). Germline V gene data show CDR1 as SGHTA and CDR2 as FQGNSA. The length of the CDR3 is 14 residues. V lost 5 bases, J lost 4 bases, and 12 bases lay in between. The CDR3 loop is CASSRGRLGNTIYF. The CDR3 bases are TGTGCCAGCAGCAGGGGCAGGCTCGGAAACACCATATATTTT.

This chain links TRBV30 with TRBJ1-1; 7 bases agree with TRBD1. The junction had 6 bases not matched to a gene; V was cut back by 2 bases and J by 3 bases. The CDR3 length is 14 residues. Germline V gives CDR1 GTSNPN, CDR2 SVGIG (reference sequence). In DNA, the CDR3 is TGTGCCTGGAGTAGAGGGACAGAGGACACTGAAGCTTTCTTT. As protein: CAWSRGTEDTEAFF.

V is TRBV7-8 and J is TRBJ1-2, with D maybe TRBD1 (5 bases). The CDR3 length is 15 residues. Trimming removed 5 bases from V and 3 bases from J, with 16 bases in between. Germline V gives CDR1 SGHVS, CDR2 FQNEAQ. DNA for the CDR3: TGTGCCAGCAGCCAAGGTTGGGGGAACGACTATGGCTACACCTTC. It specifies CASSQGWGNDYGYTF.

The chain employs TRBV29-1 and TRBJ2-2, with a tentative D call TRBD2 (7 bases). V was cut by 4 bases and J by 4 bases, with 13 bases left in between. The CDR3 is made up of 14 amino acids. Germline assignment: CDR1 SQVTM and CDR2 ANQGSEA. The CDR3: CSVGGGRGTGELFF. Written as DNA, the CDR3 is TGCAGCGTTGGCGGGGGCCGGGGCACCGGGGAGCTGTTTTTT.

The chain is built from TRBV20-1 and TRBJ2-7; possibly TRBD2 for D (7 bases). Trimming left V 5 bases short and J 3 bases short, with 23 bases between. The CDR3 is made up of 16 amino acids. The germline gives CDR1 DFQATT, CDR2 SNEGSKA (reference sequence). The CDR3 sequence is CSAPWGPRSGVYEQYF. The CDR3 nucleotides are TGCAGTGCTCCTTGGGGGCCTAGAAGCGGGGTCTACGAGCAGTACTTC.

V usage is TRBV27 and J usage is TRBJ1-6; TRBD1 matches 7 bases. Germline assignment: CDR1 MNHEY and CDR2 SMNVEV (reference sequence). The CDR3 totals 14 residues. The V and J ends lost 6 bases and 7 bases, in that order; junction bases with no gene match: 6. CDR3 protein: CASSEDRVNSPLHF. Written as DNA, the CDR3 is TGTGCCAGCAGCGAAGACAGGGTCAATTCACCCCTCCACTTT.

V and J are TRBV20-1 and TRBJ2-5; D gene unclear. Trimming shortened V by 3 bases and J by 4 bases, and 6 bases separated the two germline ends. CDR1 and CDR2 from the germline V gene are DFQATT and SNEGSKA (reference sequence). The CDR3 is 11 residues long. The CDR3 DNA is TGCAGTGCTAGGGGCAGAGAGACCCAGTACTTC. Protein product: CSARGRETQYF.

V usage is TRBV7-2 and J usage is TRBJ1-1; D uncertain. Trimming took off 3 bases at V and 1 base at J, with 9 bases between the two ends. From germline, CDR1 is SGHTA and CDR2 FQGNSA. This CDR3 spans 14 amino acids. For the CDR3, the DNA is TGTGCCAGCAGCTTGGACCGTTGGAACACTGAAGCTTTCTTT. Protein sequence: CASSLDRWNTEAFF.

V is TRBV27 and J is TRBJ1-6; 10 positions match TRBD1. The CDR3 consists of 14 residues. Germline CDR1 MNHEY, CDR2 SMNVEV (reference sequence). With 7 bases clipped from V and 7 bases from J, the junction kept 4 bases outside the gene matches. CDR3 in DNA: TGTGCCAGCACCAGGACAGGGGGAAATTCACCCCTCCACTTT. Residues: CASTRTGGNSPLHF.